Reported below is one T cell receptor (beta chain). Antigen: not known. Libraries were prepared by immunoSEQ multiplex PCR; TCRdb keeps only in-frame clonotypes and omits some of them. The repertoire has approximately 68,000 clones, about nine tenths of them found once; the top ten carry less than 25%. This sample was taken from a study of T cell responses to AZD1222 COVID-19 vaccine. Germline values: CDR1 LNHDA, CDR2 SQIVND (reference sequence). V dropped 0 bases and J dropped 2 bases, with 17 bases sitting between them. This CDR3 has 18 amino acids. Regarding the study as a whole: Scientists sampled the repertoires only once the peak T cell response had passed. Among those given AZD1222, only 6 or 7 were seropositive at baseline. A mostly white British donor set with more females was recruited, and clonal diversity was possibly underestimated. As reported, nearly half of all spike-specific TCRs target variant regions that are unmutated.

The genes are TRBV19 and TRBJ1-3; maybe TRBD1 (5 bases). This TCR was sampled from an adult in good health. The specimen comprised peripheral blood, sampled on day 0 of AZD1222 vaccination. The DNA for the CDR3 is TGTGCCAGTAGTATAGATCAGTATGGGACCTCGGCTGGAAACACCATATATTTT. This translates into CASSIDQYGTSAGNTIYF.